This TCR beta chain is from a study of blood T cell repertoires in COVID-19 (dated by TCRdb to 2018 to 2020). The study in broad terms: Samples covering the acute and convalescent phases of COVID-19 were provided by collaborators in the United States, Italy and Spain. The prospective study material was composed of cDNA or gDNA derived from T cells, B-cell-depleted T cells, or PBMCs. A de-identified subject ID, COVID-19 status, age in years and sex were almost always included in the sample metadata. Deeply sampled blood TCRbeta repertoires from subjects exposed to, actively infected with, or recovered from COVID-19 were included in the dataset. The repertoires were made available in a free public database intended to serve as a resource for research on the immune response to SARS-CoV-2. Where available, HLA class I and class II types were obtained from metadata supplied by the sample provider rather than from assay-based typing. The samples were drawn from the first 160 participants of the ongoing ImmuneRACE study and from roughly 1,300 subjects provided by 6 global collaborators. General study outcomes and caveats: Clinical and demographic metadata were provided uncurated, with the amount varying by source and participant.

On this clone: Its antigen remains undetermined. No per-base quality is available; no much larger clone lies one base away.

Counted from cysteine to phenylalanine, this CDR3 has 18 amino acids. The retained sequence is limited to the CDR3, 54 bases, with the frame set at the first base. V loses 1 base at its end and J loses 4 bases; junction bases beyond the gene matches: 8. As encoded in the germline V gene (reference sequence), CDR1 is LGHDT while CDR2 is YNNKEL. One collaborating source in Seattle enrolled patients during active infection and followed them longitudinally through the course of disease. Collaborating institutions collected whole blood in K2EDTA tubes following their own protocols. For TCRbeta analysis, collaborator samples were shipped as frozen whole blood, as isolated PBMCs, or as DNA extracted from either sample type. TCRbeta CDR3 regions were amplified from genomic DNA by means of the immunoSEQ Assay, a bias-controlled multiplex PCR. On the study's bioinformatics: Within the assay, amplification of reference gene primers was used to estimate how many nucleated cells each sample contained. Sequence reads were collapsed and filtered to measure the absolute abundance of every unique TCRbeta CDR3 rearrangement. For each sample, productive Simpson clonality was calculated by taking the square root of Simpson's diversity index across productive rearrangements. TCRdb stores this immuneACCESS table with in-frame sequences only. Part of the clones is absent; in the studies checked, under half of the shortfall reflects unresolved V genes, and no reason is known for the rest. V, J and clone size are those of that table, while D and trimming were read from the DNA. The sample table shows roughly 150,000 clones, and 75% to 90% are seen once. The ten largest clones represent roughly an eighth of the sample.

The chain is encoded by TRBV3-1 (or the pseudogene TRBV3-2) joined to TRBJ2-1, and TRBD2 matches 12 of the central bases. The receptor's source is a young man with COVID-19, enrolled during active disease. Sequences were obtained from peripheral blood. The CDR3 region has the sequence CASSQGSGTSGRYNEQFF. The nucleotides read TGTGCCAGCAGCCAAGGTTCTGGGACTAGCGGGCGTTACAATGAGCAGTTCTTC.